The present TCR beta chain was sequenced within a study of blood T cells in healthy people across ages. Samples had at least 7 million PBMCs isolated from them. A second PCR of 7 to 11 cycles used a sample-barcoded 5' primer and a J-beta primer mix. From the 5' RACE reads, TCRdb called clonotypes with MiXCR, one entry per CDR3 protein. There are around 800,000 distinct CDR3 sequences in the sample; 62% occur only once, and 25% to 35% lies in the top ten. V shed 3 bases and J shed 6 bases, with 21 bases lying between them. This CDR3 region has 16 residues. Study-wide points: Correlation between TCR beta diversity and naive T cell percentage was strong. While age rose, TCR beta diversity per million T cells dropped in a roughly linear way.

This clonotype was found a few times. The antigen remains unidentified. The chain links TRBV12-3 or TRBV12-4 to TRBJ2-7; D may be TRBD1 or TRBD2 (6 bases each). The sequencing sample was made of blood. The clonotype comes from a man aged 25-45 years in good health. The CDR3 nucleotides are TGTGCCAGCAGTTTCGCCGGCGGGGAACAGACAGGCGAGCAGTACTTC. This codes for CASSFAGGEQTGEQYF.